This T cell receptor (beta chain) was identified during a study of beta chain features in type 1 diabetes. Across the study: Healthy donors and patients had similar age, gender and cell yields. Examination spanned about 99 million sorted cells from all samples. Study-wide results and caveats: TCRB CDR3 length was moderately but significantly reduced in all four CD4+ subsets of Type 1 diabetes patients.

The V and J ends lost 0 bases and 6 bases, in that order; junction bases with no gene match: 12. The germline V gene encodes CDR1 SGDLS and CDR2 YYNGEE. The CDR3 consists of 16 residues. There are a few counts of this clone. Its antigen is unidentified. Isolated RNA was reverse transcribed in full, so expressed TCRB transcripts were sequenced. TCRdb keeps only in-frame clones here, not all; method: immunoSEQ multiplex PCR. Counted here are 350,000 to 450,000 clones, roughly 13% occurring once; the ten biggest clones make up approximately 0.01%. Sequences were obtained from naive CD4+ T cells from blood. This TCR was sampled from a woman under 30 with type 1 diabetes. The chain joins TRBV9 to TRBJ2-7, with 7 bases fitting TRBD2. The CDR3 is CASSVGSAGAPLEQYF. CDR3 coding DNA: TGTGCCAGCAGCGTAGGTTCCGCGGGAGCTCCCCTCGAGCAGTACTTC.